One sample yielded the 17 T cell receptor beta chains listed below, sequenced in a study of blood T cell repertoires in COVID-19 (dated by TCRdb to 2019 to 2021). Preparation of the library involved the immunoSEQ multiplex PCR assay. The immuneACCESS repertoire file appears here via TCRdb, limited to in-frame rearrangements. These files lack a portion of the clones; in checked studies, under half of the deficit traces to unresolved V genes, and the cause of the others is not known. Recorded for this sample are some 160,000 clones; roughly 85% of them occurred a single time. Around 20% of the sample comes from the top ten. The sequencing sample was made of PBMCs or T cells enriched from blood (not recorded which). The receptors originated from a woman in her sixties or seventies in a cohort exposed to, infected with or recovered from COVID-19 (not recorded which).

The CDR3 sequence: CSLGQGWGGNEQFF. The CDR3 bases are TGCAGCCTCGGACAGGGTTGGGGGGGCAATGAGCAGTTCTTC. The rearrangement joins TRBV29-1 to TRBJ2-1, with D possibly being TRBD1 (8 bases). V gave up 8 bases and J gave up 6 bases, with 20 bases separating them. The CDR3 loop spans 14 amino acids. The germline V gene has CDR1 SQVTM and CDR2 ANQGSEA.

The chain employs TRBV7-2 and TRBJ1-1, with a weak D call TRBD1 (6 bases). Germline-derived CDR1 and CDR2 are SGHTA and FQGNSA. The CDR3 has 14 residues. Trimming shortened V by 1 base and J by 4 bases, and 10 bases separated the two germline ends. This chain's CDR3 is CASSLGQGSTEAFF. Written as DNA, the CDR3 is TGTGCCAGCAGCTTAGGGCAGGGGAGCACTGAAGCTTTCTTT.

J is TRBJ1-5 and V is TRBV28; possibly TRBD1 for D (5 bases). This CDR3 has 15 residues. Deletions cut 7 bases from V and 2 bases from J, with 15 bases between. Looked up from germline, CDR1 is MDHEN and CDR2 is SYDVKM. The CDR3 region has the DNA TGTGCCAGCATTTCCCTGGGGGGGGGCAATCAGCCCCAGCATTTT. Its translation is CASISLGGGNQPQHF.

This clone turned up a few times. V and J are TRBV7-8 and TRBJ2-1; a weak D match, TRBD2 (6 bases). The CDR3 contains 13 residues. The V gene lost 4 bases and the J gene lost 9 bases, with 13 bases spanning the gap. CDR1 SGHVS and CDR2 FQNEAQ come from the germline V gene. CDR3 DNA: TGTGCCAGCAGCTCACGCCAGGGAGGTGAGCAGTTCTTC. Translating it yields CASSSRQGGEQFF. Using reference TRBV7-8 and TRBJ2-1 for the parts outside the CDR3, the full variable domain is GAGVSQSPRYKVAKRGQDVALRCDPISGHVSLFWYQQALGQGPEFLTYFQNEAQLDKSGLPSDRFFAERPEGSVSTLKIQRTQQEDSAVYLCASSSRQGGEQFFGPGTRLTVL.

This chain joins TRBV5-1 and TRBJ1-6; D is possibly TRBD1 (6 bases). The CDR3 is 16 amino acids. The V gene lost 4 bases and the J gene lost 7 bases, with 18 bases spanning the gap. CDR1 and CDR2 from the germline V gene are SGHRS and YFSETQ. The CDR3 nucleotides are TGCGCCAGCAGCCCGACCGCCGGGACAAGGAATTCACCCCTCCACTTT. Protein product: CASSPTAGTRNSPLHF.

This clone was seen a handful of times. This CDR3 reads CASSENYIGYQPQHF. Here the CDR3 DNA reads TGTGCCAGCAGTGAAAATTACATCGGGTATCAGCCCCAGCATTTT. The rearrangement uses TRBV6-1 and TRBJ1-5; D gene unclear. The CDR3 has 15 amino acids. Deletions cut 2 bases from V and 5 bases from J, with 13 bases between. Germline lookup yields CDR1 MNHNS and CDR2 SASEGT.

V is TRBV7-2 and J is TRBJ2-7; 7 bases are shared with TRBD2. CDR1 is SGHTA, CDR2 FQGNSA, per germline. Unmatched junction bases numbered 9, after V lost 4 bases and J lost 6 bases. The CDR3 contains 14 residues. The CDR3 DNA reads as TGTGCCAGCAGCTGGCCGGGGACTACTCTCGAGCAGTACTTC. Its translation is CASSWPGTTLEQYF.

The chain is built from TRBV19 and TRBJ2-3, with 8 nucleotides matching TRBD1. Germline loops: CDR1 LNHDA, CDR2 SQIVND (reference sequence). The CDR3 has 16 amino acids. The V segment lost 2 bases and the J segment 2 bases; nucleotides outside the gene matches: 6. This CDR3 reads CASSIRTGSDTDTQYF. The CDR3 DNA reads as TGTGCCAGTAGTATACGGACAGGGTCGGACACAGATACGCAGTATTTT.

The chain couples TRBV28 to TRBJ2-7, with D perhaps matching TRBD2 (7 bases). The CDR3 extends over 15 amino acids. V was clipped by 7 bases and J by 0 bases, with 16 bases between them. The germline CDR1 and CDR2 sequences are MDHEN and SYDVKM. The CDR3 DNA is TGTGCCAGCAATATACAGGGAGGGGGCTCCTACGAGCAGTACTTC. Translation gives CASNIQGGGSYEQYF.

The V and J genes are TRBV5-6 and TRBJ2-7; perhaps TRBD2 as D (7 bases). The V end lost 8 bases, the J end lost 2 bases, and 14 bases lay between the germline ends. Germline values: CDR1 SGHDT, CDR2 YYEEEE. The CDR3 is made up of 13 amino acids. The CDR3: CASLKGGAYEQYF. In DNA form, the CDR3 reads TGTGCCAGTCTAAAAGGGGGGGCCTACGAGCAGTACTTC.

The chain uses TRBV28 and TRBJ1-4; D is perhaps TRBD1 (6 bases). V lost 7 bases and J lost 7, with 22 bases in between. Germline lookup yields CDR1 MDHEN and CDR2 SYDVKM. This CDR3 region has 16 residues. CDR3 nucleotides: TGTGCCAGCAAGTCCCCGACTGGGGGCGCGGGTGAAAAACTGTTTTTT. Its protein is CASKSPTGGAGEKLFF.

The chain joins TRBV28 to TRBJ1-2; D not resolved. V gave up 3 bases and J gave up 4 bases, with 9 bases separating them. This CDR3 has 13 amino acids. Germline CDR1 MDHEN, CDR2 SYDVKM. CDR3 nucleotide sequence: TGTGCCAGCAGTTTTCCCAATTCCTATGGCTACACCTTC. Protein sequence: CASSFPNSYGYTF.

This clone was seen a few times. The V gene is TRBV9, the J gene TRBJ2-3; D remains ambiguous. V lost 4 bases to trimming and J lost 3 bases, with 12 bases between them. The CDR3 covers 14 residues. Germline V gives CDR1 SGDLS, CDR2 YYNGEE. The CDR3 reads CASSPSSRTDTQYF. CDR3 DNA: TGTGCCAGCAGCCCCTCGAGTCGGACAGATACGCAGTATTTT.

V and J are TRBV5-1 and TRBJ1-1; weak D call: TRBD1 (6 bases). Germline V gene lookup returns CDR1 SGHRS and CDR2 YFSETQ. V was shortened by 7 bases and J by 0 bases, with 10 bases between the two germline ends. The CDR3 sequence is 13 residues long. The CDR3 sequence is CASRDTLNTEAFF. The CDR3, as DNA: TGCGCCAGCCGGGACACCTTGAACACTGAAGCTTTCTTT.

The chain joins TRBV28 to TRBJ1-3; TRBD1 aligns across 11 bases. J gave up 2 bases and V 10 bases, and 28 bases lay outside the gene matches. CDR1 and CDR2 from the germline V gene are MDHEN and SYDVKM. The CDR3 covers 22 residues. CDR3 protein: CATLSIGTGGVIATFTGNTIYF. The DNA for the CDR3 is TGTGCCACTTTATCTATCGGGACAGGGGGAGTTATAGCGACCTTTACTGGAAACACCATATATTTT.

The chain joins TRBV11-2 to TRBJ1-2, with TRBD1 as a possible D gene (6 bases). Germline lookup yields CDR1 SGHAT and CDR2 FQNNGV. This CDR3 has 13 amino acids. The germline V and J ends were trimmed by 3 bases and 8 bases, with 13 bases remaining between them. CDR3: CASSFPGGQGYTF. DNA for the CDR3: TGTGCCAGCAGCTTCCCGGGGGGGCAGGGCTACACCTTC. The whole variable domain, filled in from reference TRBV11-2 and TRBJ1-2, reads EAGVAQSPRYKIIEKRQSVAFWCNPISGHATLYWYQQILGQGPKLLIQFQNNGVVDDSQLPKDRFSAERLKGVDSTLKIQPAKLEDSAVYLCASSFPGGQGYTFGSGTRLTVV.

V usage is TRBV2 and J usage is TRBJ1-1; 7 bases match TRBD1. The ends lost 5 bases at V and 1 base at J; junction bases unmatched: 4. This CDR3 comprises 14 residues. CDR1 and CDR2 from the germline V gene are SNHLY and FYNNEI. The CDR3 bases are TGTGCCAGCAGTATCCGGGACAGGAACACTGAAGCTTTCTTT. Residues: CASSIRDRNTEAFF.